Detailed here is one T cell receptor beta chain. Random hexamers were used to reverse transcribe the RNA input (about 0.5 to 1 ug). From the immunoSEQ multiplex PCR reads, TCRdb called clonotypes with MiXCR, one entry per CDR3 protein. The repertoire consists of some 170,000 distinct CDR3 sequences, with about 93% occurring once and the leading ten covering 0.099%. The data belong to a study of CD8 T cells in Susac syndrome. In blood CD8+ and CD4+ T cells, TCR beta underwent sequencing. Sequencing was performed on CD4+ T cells from PBMCs. This receptor was identified in a human donor with Susac syndrome.

The CDR3 is CSAISPSGTRRETQYF. CDR3 sequence (DNA): TGCAGTGCTATCAGCCCATCCGGGACTAGAAGAGAGACCCAGTACTTC. This rearrangement joins TRBV20-1 to TRBJ2-5; TRBD2 aligns across 8 bases. The CDR3 sequence is 16 residues long. The V gene end was trimmed by 4 bases and the J gene end by 4 bases; junction bases not matched to a gene: 14. Germline lookup yields CDR1 DFQATT and CDR2 SNEGSKA (reference sequence).